This TCR beta chain was captured by sequencing in a study of breast tumors, draining lymph nodes, adjacent tissues (dated by TCRdb to 2015 to 2016). For context, the study as a whole: Breast cancer patients provided tumor, adjacent nontumor tissue and axillary lymph nodes, and the study compared the TCR beta repertoires across these three sources. The study aimed to assess the relationships and possible T-cell exchange between tumor, surrounding tissue and draining lymph node repertoires in human breast cancer. Study-wide conclusions, independent of this receptor: The conclusion that tumor T cells originate in lymph nodes was framed as consistent with a hypothesis rather than directly demonstrated. The data were considered consistent with most tumor T cells being derived from the lymph node and subsequently expanding within tumor tissue. In luminal-like breast cancer, tumor and nontumor tissue repertoires resembled each other significantly more than in basal-like breast cancer. T-cell repertoire diversity in tumors was found to be lower than in lymph nodes but higher than in nontumor tissue, and preferential V and J gene usage was observed.

The sequencing machine was an Illumina HiSeq 2000. Multiplex PCR amplification was used to build the TCR beta chain libraries. High-throughput sequencing was used to analyze the amplified TCR beta chain products. TCRdb handled the public reads itself, with Q25 trimming in fastp and clone calling in MiXCR, and kept productive beta chains. CDR3 protein sequences are deduplicated, and each keeps its most common genes and DNA. Across this sample there are about 22,000 distinct CDR3 sequences, with under 75% seen only once. The ten biggest clones cover approximately 21% of the sample. The germline V and J ends show losses of 0 bases and 6 bases respectively, and no gene match explains 12 bases of the junction. Taken from cysteine to phenylalanine, the CDR3 has 18 residues. Solely the CDR3 DNA is kept, with 54 bases framed from the first base. Sequences MGHRA (CDR1) and YSYEKL (CDR2) are obtained from the germline V gene.

This clonotype has more than one count but fewer than ten. No antigen is known for it. Base qualities are not recorded, but no much larger clone differs from it by a single base. The adjacent samples were made up of nontumor breast tissue that surrounded the tumor. The receptor comes from a female donor with breast cancer. Some clones in this sample may be carry-over from other donors' samples. Recombination linked TRBV4-1 to TRBJ1-4, with 8 middle bases fitting TRBD1. The specimen sequenced was tumor-adjacent breast tissue. CDR3 region: CASSQDRGRGGPDEKLFF. Here is the DNA: TGCGCCAGCAGCCAAGACAGGGGGCGGGGAGGACCGGATGAAAAACTGTTTTTT.